The rows below give T cell receptor beta chains drawn from one sample of a study of cytomegalovirus exposure and HLA in healthy donors. TCRdb's table, derived via immunoSEQ multiplex PCR, lists solely in-frame clones and lacks some. The sample has some 100,000 clones; 76% are singletons. The sequenced material came from PBMCs. These receptor sequences come from a man aged 40-49 years in good health and CMV-seronegative. CDR3s include the opening cysteine and the closing phenylalanine or tryptophan. The D gene is left open where the match is weak. The size entry is marked missing in some rows and otherwise reads once, few, many or a size class.

v_gene,abundance,j_gene,d_gene,CDR3nt,CDR3aa
TRBV7-9,.,TRBJ2-7,TRBD2,TGTGCCAGCAGCAGGGGAGGGAGGGTTGGAGACGAGCAGTACTTC,CASSRGGRVGDEQYF
TRBV5-1,.,TRBJ2-7,.,TGCGCCAGCAGCCCGGGAACTTACGAGCAGTACTTC,CASSPGTYEQYF
TRBV5-1,.,TRBJ1-1,.,TGCGCCAGCAGCTTGGGGCTGAACACTGAAGCTTTCTTT,CASSLGLNTEAFF
TRBV6-5,.,TRBJ1-2,.,TGTGCCAGCAGAGAGGCGACTTTTAACTATGGCTACACCTTC,CASREATFNYGYTF
TRBV23-1,.,TRBJ2-7,.,TGCGCCAGCAGTCAATCTTCCCAATGCTACGAGCAGTACTTC,CASSQSSQCYEQYF
TRBV19,.,TRBJ1-2,.,TGTGCCAGTAGTATGGGCAGGGATTATGGCTACACCTTC,CASSMGRDYGYTF
TRBV5-4,.,TRBJ1-2,TRBD1,TGCGCCAGCAGCCAAGTAATGGTAGGACAGGGGCACATCTATGGCTACACCTTC,CASSQVMVGQGHIYGYTF
TRBV21-1,.,TRBJ2-3,.,TGTGCCGTCCGGGACATTAGCACAGATACGCAGTATTTT,CAVRDISTDTQYF
TRBV5-1,.,TRBJ2-6,.,TGCGCCAGCAGCCTAGTAGGGGCCAACGTCCTGACTTTC,CASSLVGANVLTF
TRBV15,.,TRBJ2-2,TRBD1,TGTGCCACCAGTAGACAGGGGGCTGCAACCGGGGAGCTGTTTTTT,CATSRQGAATGELFF
TRBV30,.,TRBJ1-5,TRBD1,TGTGCCTGGAGTGTGGGCAGGGGGATGTCTGGCAATCAGCCCCAGCATTTT,CAWSVGRGMSGNQPQHF
TRBV19,.,TRBJ1-2,.,TGTGCCAGTAAAAGGGAACAGGTTAACTATGGCTACACCTTC,CASKREQVNYGYTF
TRBV7-2,.,TRBJ1-1,.,TGTGCCAGCAGCTCCCGGGGGGGAACTGAAGCTTTCTTT,CASSSRGGTEAFF
TRBV29-1,.,TRBJ1-1,.,TGCATAGGACGGGAAACCATGAACACTGAAGCTTTCTTT,CIGRETMNTEAFF
TRBV16,.,TRBJ2-4,TRBD1,TGTGCCAGCAGCCAATCGGCAGGGGGCGGCAAAAACATTCAGTACTTC,CASSQSAGGGKNIQYF
TRBV6-6,.,TRBJ2-1,.,TGTGCCAGCACGGAAGAGGACAGTTACAATGAGCAGTTCTTC,CASTEEDSYNEQFF
TRBV10-3,few,TRBJ2-1,.,TGTGCCATCAGAAACTTGGACAACTACAATGAGCAGTTCTTC,CAIRNLDNYNEQFF
TRBV7-3,.,TRBJ2-5,.,TGTGCCAGCAGCTCAGGGACACAAGAGACCCAGTACTTC,CASSSGTQETQYF
TRBV28,.,TRBJ1-2,.,TGTGCCAGCAGTTCAGGTCGCCATGGCTACACCTTC,CASSSGRHGYTF
TRBV7-9,.,TRBJ1-1,.,TGTGCCAGCAGCTTATCGCAGGGCGGGGGCGCTGAAGCTTTCTTT,CASSLSQGGGAEAFF
TRBV19,.,TRBJ2-3,TRBD2,TGTGCCAGTAGTTTGCTAGCGGGGGCCGTGGGCACAGATACGCAGTATTTT,CASSLLAGAVGTDTQYF
TRBV5-1,.,TRBJ2-4,.,TGCGCCAGCAGCTTGCTAGGGGCAGCCAAAAACATTCAGTACTTC,CASSLLGAAKNIQYF
TRBV7-2,.,TRBJ1-6,.,TGTGCCAGCAGACTTTCCACAGGGTATAATTCACCCCTCCACTTT,CASRLSTGYNSPLHF
TRBV7-8,.,TRBJ2-7,.,TGTGCCAGCAGCTTCGGACTGCATACGATGCTTGAGCAGTACTTC,CASSFGLHTMLEQYF
TRBV10-1,few,TRBJ1-5,.,TGCGCCAGCAGTGAGAGGGGGACGAATCAGCCCCAGCATTTT,CASSERGTNQPQHF
TRBV9,.,TRBJ1-1,.,TGTGCCAGCAGCGGCCCGTGGGGCTGGAACACTGAAGCTTTCTTT,CASSGPWGWNTEAFF
TRBV27,once,TRBJ2-2,TRBD1,TGTGCCAGCAGTTTATATGGACAGGGGAAGAACACCGGGGAGCTGTTTTTT,CASSLYGQGKNTGELFF
TRBV5-4,.,TRBJ2-5,TRBD2,TGTGCCAGCAGCTTGAGGCCGGGACTAGGGGGGTGGGAGCAGTACTTC,CASSLRPGLGGWEQYF
TRBV28,.,TRBJ2-3,.,TGTGCCAGTAGTGGCGGGGGCACAGATACGCAGTATTTT,CASSGGGTDTQYF
TRBV4-1,.,TRBJ2-5,TRBD2,TGCGCCAGCAGCCCTTTAACCGGGACTAGCGGGGGGTGGGAGACCCAGTACTTC,CASSPLTGTSGGWETQYF
TRBV27,.,TRBJ1-2,TRBD1,TGTGCCAGCAGGGACGACAGGGGTCGAGGTGGCTACACCTTC,CASRDDRGRGGYTF
TRBV7-9,.,TRBJ1-1,TRBD1,TGTGCCAGCAGCTTGGTAAGGACAGGGGCTGAAGCTTTCTTT,CASSLVRTGAEAFF
TRBV7-9,.,TRBJ1-5,.,TGTGCCAGCAGCCGCGTGGGCAATCAGCCCCAGCATTTT,CASSRVGNQPQHF
TRBV7-8,.,TRBJ2-3,TRBD2,TGTGCCAGCAGCTTAGTCAGCGGGGGGGCCCAAGATACGCAGTATTTT,CASSLVSGGAQDTQYF
TRBV6-1,.,TRBJ2-5,.,TGTGCCAGCGGGGCATTACGCCAAGAGACCCAGTACTTC,CASGALRQETQYF
TRBV2,.,TRBJ1-5,.,TGTGCCAGCAGTGAAGCGCAGGTGAATCAGCCCCAGCATTTT,CASSEAQVNQPQHF
TRBV2,.,TRBJ2-7,TRBD1,TGTGCCAGCAAGCTCCAGGACAGGGTATACGAGCAGTACTTC,CASKLQDRVYEQYF
TRBV5-1,.,TRBJ2-1,TRBD2,TGCGCCAGCAGCTTTTCTTTAGCGGGGGCCTCGAATGAGCAGTTCTTC,CASSFSLAGASNEQFF
TRBV21-1,.,TRBJ2-4,.,TGTGCCAGCAGCCGCCACCTCCGGGACAGGGCGAACATTCAGTACTTC,CASSRHLRDRANIQYF
TRBV19,.,TRBJ1-5,.,TGTGCCAGTAGTAAGCCCGGGGTTCAGCCCCAGCATTTT,CASSKPGVQPQHF